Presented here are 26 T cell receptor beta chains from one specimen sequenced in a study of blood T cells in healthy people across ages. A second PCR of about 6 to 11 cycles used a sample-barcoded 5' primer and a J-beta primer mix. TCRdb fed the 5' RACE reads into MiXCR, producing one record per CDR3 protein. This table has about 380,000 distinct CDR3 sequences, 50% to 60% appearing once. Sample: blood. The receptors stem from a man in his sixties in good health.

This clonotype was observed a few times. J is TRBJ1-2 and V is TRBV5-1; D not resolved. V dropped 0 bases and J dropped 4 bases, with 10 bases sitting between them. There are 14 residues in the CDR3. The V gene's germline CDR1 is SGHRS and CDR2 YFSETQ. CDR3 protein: CASSLGQAFYGYTF. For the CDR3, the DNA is TGCGCCAGCAGCTTGGGGCAGGCGTTCTATGGCTACACCTTC.

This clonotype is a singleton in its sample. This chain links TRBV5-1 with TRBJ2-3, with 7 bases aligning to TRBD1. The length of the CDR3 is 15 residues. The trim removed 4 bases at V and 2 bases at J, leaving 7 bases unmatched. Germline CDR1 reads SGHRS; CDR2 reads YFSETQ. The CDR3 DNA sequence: TGCGCCAGCAGCCCGGACCAGGGGGACACAGATACGCAGTATTTT. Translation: CASSPDQGDTDTQYF.

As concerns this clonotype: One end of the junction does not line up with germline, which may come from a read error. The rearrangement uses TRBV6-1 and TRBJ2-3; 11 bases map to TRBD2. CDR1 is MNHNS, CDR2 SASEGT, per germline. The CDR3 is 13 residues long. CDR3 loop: CASASGRTDAQYF. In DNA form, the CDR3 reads TGTGCCAGCGCTAGCGGGAGGACAGATGCGCAGTATTTT.

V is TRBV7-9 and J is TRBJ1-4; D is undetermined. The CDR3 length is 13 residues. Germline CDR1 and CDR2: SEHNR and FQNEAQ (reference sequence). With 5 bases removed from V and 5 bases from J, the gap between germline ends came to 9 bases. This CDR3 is CASSHGGNEKLFF. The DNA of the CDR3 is TGTGCCAGCAGCCACGGCGGGAATGAAAAACTGTTTTTT.

The CDR3 DNA reads TGCGCCAGCAGCCCGGGGACAGGGGCTATATACGAGCAGTACTTC. It translates to CASSPGTGAIYEQYF. The chain employs TRBV4-3 and TRBJ2-7; 10 nucleotides line up with TRBD1. The germline V gene has CDR1 LGHNA and CDR2 YSLEER. This CDR3 contains 15 residues. V shed 4 bases, J shed 4 bases, and the junction held 7 bases outside the gene matches.

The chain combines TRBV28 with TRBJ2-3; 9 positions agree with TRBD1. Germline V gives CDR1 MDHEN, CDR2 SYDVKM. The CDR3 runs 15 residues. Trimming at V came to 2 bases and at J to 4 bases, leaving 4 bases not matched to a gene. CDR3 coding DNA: TGTGCCAGCAGTTTACTTACAGGGGGCCCAGATACGCAGTATTTT. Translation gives CASSLLTGGPDTQYF.

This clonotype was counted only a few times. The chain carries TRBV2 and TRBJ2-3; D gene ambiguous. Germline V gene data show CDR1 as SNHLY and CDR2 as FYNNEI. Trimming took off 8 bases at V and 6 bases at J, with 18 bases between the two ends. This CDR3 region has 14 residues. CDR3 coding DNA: TGTGCCAGCGATGGCTTCCCGAATAAGGATACGCAGTATTTT. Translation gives CASDGFPNKDTQYF.

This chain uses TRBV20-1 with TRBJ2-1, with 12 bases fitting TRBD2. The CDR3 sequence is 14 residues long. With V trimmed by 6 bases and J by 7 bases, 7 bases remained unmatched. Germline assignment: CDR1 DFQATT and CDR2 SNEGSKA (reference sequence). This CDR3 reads CSAFLAGGTNEQFF. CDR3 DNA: TGCAGTGCGTTTCTAGCGGGGGGGACAAATGAGCAGTTCTTC.

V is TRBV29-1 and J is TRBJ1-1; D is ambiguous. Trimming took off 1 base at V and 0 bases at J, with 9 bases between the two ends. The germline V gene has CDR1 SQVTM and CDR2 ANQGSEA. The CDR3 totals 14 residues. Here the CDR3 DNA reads TGCAGCGTTGAAGGCGTAGCGATGAACACTGAAGCTTTCTTT. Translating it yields CSVEGVAMNTEAFF.

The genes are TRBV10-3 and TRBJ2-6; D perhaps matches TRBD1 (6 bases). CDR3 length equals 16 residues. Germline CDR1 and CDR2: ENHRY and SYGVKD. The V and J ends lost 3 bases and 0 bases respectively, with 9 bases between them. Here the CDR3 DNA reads TGTGCCATCAGTGAACAGGGAAGCTCTGGGGCCAACGTCCTGACTTTC. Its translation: CAISEQGSSGANVLTF.

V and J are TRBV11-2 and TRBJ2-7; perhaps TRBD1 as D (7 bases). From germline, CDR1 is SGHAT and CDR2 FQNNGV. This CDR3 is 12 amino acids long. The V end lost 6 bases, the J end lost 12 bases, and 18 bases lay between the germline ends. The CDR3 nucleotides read TGTGCCAGCAGTACGGTGACAGGGAGGCGGTACTTC. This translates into CASSTVTGRRYF. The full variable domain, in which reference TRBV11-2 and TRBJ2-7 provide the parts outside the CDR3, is EAGVAQSPRYKIIEKRQSVAFWCNPISGHATLYWYQQILGQGPKLLIQFQNNGVVDDSQLPKDRFSAERLKGVDSTLKIQPAKLEDSAVYLCASSTVTGRRYFGPGTRLTVT.

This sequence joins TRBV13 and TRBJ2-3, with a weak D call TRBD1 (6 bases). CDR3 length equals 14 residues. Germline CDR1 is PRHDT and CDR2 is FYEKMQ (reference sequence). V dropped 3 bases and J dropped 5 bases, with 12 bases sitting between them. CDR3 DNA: TGTGCCAGCAGCTTCAGGGGTTTGGTAGATACGCAGTATTTT. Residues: CASSFRGLVDTQYF.

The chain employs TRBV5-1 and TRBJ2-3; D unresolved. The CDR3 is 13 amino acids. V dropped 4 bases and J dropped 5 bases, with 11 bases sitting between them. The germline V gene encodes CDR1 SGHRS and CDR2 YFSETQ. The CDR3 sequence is CASSPENLDTQYF. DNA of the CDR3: TGCGCCAGCAGCCCCGAAAACTTAGATACGCAGTATTTT.

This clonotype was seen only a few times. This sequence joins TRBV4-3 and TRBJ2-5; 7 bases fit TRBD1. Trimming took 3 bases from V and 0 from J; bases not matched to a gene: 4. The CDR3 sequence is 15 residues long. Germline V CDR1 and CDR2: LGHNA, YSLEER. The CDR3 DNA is TGCGCCAGCAGCCAGTGGGGACAGAACCAAGAGACCCAGTACTTC. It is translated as CASSQWGQNQETQYF.

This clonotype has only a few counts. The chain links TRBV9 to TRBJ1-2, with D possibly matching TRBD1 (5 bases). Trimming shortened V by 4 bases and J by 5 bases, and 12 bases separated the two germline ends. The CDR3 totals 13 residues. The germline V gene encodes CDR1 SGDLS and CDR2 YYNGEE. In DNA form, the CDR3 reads TGTGCCAGCAGCCAAGGGGCAGGTTATGGCTACACCTTC. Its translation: CASSQGAGYGYTF. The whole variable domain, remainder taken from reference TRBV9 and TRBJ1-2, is DSGVTQTPKHLITATGQRVTLRCSPRSGDLSVYWYQQSLDQGLQFLIQYYNGEERAKGNILERFSAQQFPDLHSELNLSSLELGDSALYFCASSQGAGYGYTFGSGTRLTVV.

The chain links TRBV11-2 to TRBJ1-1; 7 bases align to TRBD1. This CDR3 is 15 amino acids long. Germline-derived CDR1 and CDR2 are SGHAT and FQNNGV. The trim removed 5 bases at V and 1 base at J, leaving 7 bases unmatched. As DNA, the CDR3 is TGTGCCAGCAGCCGACCGGGACAGAGGAACACTGAAGCTTTCTTT. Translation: CASSRPGQRNTEAFF.

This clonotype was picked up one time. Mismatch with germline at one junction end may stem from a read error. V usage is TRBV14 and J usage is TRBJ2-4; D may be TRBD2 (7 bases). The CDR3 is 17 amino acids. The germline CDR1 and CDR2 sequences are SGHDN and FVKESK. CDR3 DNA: TGTGCCAGCAGCCAAGAAGGCGGGGCGGGGGCCAAAAACACTCAGTACTTC. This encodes CASSQEGGAGAKNTQYF.

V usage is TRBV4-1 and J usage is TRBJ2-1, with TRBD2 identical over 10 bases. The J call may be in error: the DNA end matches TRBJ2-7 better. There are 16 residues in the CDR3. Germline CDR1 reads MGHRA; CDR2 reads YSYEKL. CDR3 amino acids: CASSRLAGGTYNEQYF. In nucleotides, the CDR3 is TGCGCCAGCAGCCGCTTAGCGGGGGGCACCTACAATGAGCAGTACTTC.

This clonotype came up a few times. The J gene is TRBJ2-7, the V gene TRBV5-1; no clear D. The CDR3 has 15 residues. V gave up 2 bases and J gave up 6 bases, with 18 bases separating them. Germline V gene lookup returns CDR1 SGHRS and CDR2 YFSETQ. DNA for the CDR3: TGCGCCAGCAGCTTTGCGGCCGGAAATCTCGGCGAGCAGTACTTC. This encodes CASSFAAGNLGEQYF.

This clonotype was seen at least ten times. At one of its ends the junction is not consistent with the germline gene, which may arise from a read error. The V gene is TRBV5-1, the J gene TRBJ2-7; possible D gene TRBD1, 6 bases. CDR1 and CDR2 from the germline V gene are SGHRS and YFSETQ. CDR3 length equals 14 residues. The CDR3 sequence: CASSPRDTSYEQYF. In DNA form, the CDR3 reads TGTGCCAGCAGCCCCCGGGACACCTCCTACGAGCAGTACTTC.

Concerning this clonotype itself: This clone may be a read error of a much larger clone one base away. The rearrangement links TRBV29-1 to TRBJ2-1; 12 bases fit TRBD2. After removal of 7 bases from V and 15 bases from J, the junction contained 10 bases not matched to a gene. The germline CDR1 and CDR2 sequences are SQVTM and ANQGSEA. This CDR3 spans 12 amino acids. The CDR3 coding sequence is TGCAGCGCCGGGGCTAGCGGGAGGGCCGGGTTCTTC. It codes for CSAGASGRAGFF.

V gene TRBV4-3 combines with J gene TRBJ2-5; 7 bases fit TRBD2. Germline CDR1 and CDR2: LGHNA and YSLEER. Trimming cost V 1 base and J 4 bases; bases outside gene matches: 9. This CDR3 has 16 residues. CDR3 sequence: CASSQVYEGRGETQYF. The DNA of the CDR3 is TGCGCCAGCAGCCAAGTTTATGAGGGGAGGGGAGAGACCCAGTACTTC.

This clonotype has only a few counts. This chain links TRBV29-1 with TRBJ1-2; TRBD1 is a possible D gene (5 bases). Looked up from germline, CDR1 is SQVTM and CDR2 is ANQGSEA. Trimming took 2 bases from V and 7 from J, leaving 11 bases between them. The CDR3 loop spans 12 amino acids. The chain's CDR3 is CSVEQGSSGYTF. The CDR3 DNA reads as TGCAGCGTTGAACAGGGATCGTCTGGCTACACCTTC. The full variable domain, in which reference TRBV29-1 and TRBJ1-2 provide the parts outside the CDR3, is SAVISQKPSRDICQRGTSLTIQCQVDSQVTMMFWYRQQPGQSLTLIATANQGSEATYESGFVIDKFPISRPNLTFSTLTVSNMSPEDSSIYLCSVEQGSSGYTFGSGTRLTVV.

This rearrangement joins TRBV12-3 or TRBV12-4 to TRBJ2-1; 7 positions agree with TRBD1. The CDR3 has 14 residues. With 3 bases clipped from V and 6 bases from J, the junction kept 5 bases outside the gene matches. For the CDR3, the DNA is TGTGCCAGCAGTTTGCGGACAGGTATCAATGAGCAGTTCTTC. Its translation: CASSLRTGINEQFF.

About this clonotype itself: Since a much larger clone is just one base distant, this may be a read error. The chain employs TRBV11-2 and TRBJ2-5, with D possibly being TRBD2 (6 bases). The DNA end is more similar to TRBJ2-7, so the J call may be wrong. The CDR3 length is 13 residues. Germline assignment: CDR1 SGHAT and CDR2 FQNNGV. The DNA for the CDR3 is TGTGCCTGCAGCTTAAGGAGGGGTTACGAGCAGTACTTC. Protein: CACSLRRGYEQYF.

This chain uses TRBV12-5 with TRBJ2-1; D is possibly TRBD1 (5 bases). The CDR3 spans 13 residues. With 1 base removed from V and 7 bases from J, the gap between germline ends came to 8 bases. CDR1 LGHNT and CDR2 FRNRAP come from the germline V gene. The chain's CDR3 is CASGLETENEQFF. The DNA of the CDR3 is TGTGCTAGTGGTTTGGAGACAGAGAATGAGCAGTTCTTC.